This T cell receptor (beta chain) was recovered during a study of shared T cell receptors in the human thymus. From germline, CDR1 is MNHEY and CDR2 SMNVEV (reference sequence). J was trimmed by 7 bases and V by 2 bases; bases with no gene match: 5. CDR3 length: 15 amino acids. Only in-frame clones appear in the TCRdb table, and some are missing; sequencing was by immunoSEQ multiplex PCR. The sample has hundreds of thousands of clones, roughly 86% seen once. Another study also made use of these data, one on human thymus T cells. That paper adds: Related reports documented highly overlapping thymic repertoires among unrelated individuals.

Source material: thymocytes. The chain uses TRBV27 and TRBJ1-4; 9 positions agree with TRBD1. The receptor was isolated from a boy in the first two years of life with a congenital heart defect. In nucleotides, the CDR3 is TGTGCCAGCAGTTTAGCCGGGACAGGGTCTGAAAAACTGTTTTTT. Amino acid sequence: CASSLAGTGSEKLFF.